The 17 T cell receptor beta chains listed next were all sequenced from one sample in a study of blood T cell repertoires in COVID-19. Profiled with immunoSEQ multiplex PCR; TCRdb holds only in-frame clones, not every one. Here the sample spans approximately 260,000 clones, 84% being singletons. Sequenced material: peripheral blood. These receptors came from a human donor in a cohort sampled during active COVID-19.

This sequence joins TRBV3-1 (or the pseudogene TRBV3-2) and TRBJ1-6, with 9 bases aligning to TRBD1. The V gene end was trimmed by 7 bases and the J gene end by 1 base; junction bases not matched to a gene: 17. This CDR3 has 20 residues. Germline CDR1 and CDR2: LGHDT and YNNKEL (reference sequence). Here the CDR3 reads CASTRHTPGQGVSYNSPLHF. CDR3 bases: TGTGCCAGCACTCGACACACGCCGGGACAGGGAGTTTCCTATAATTCACCCCTCCACTTT.

This chain connects TRBV10-3 to TRBJ1-4; 8 bases align to TRBD1. The CDR3 loop spans 13 amino acids. With V trimmed by 10 bases and J by 8 bases, 9 bases remained unmatched. CDR1 and CDR2 (germline): ENHRY, SYGVKD. The CDR3, as DNA: TGTGCCACCCAGGGGGCCGGTCGCGAAAAACTGTTTTTT. Encoded protein: CATQGAGREKLFF.

This clone was detected only a few times. V gene TRBV5-5 combines with J gene TRBJ1-1; D call uncertain. The ends were cut back, 2 bases at V and 0 bases at J, with 5 bases in the middle. CDR3 length: 13 residues. Germline lookup yields CDR1 SGHKS and CDR2 YYEKEE (reference sequence). CDR3 loop: CASSLQMNTEAFF. The DNA for the CDR3 is TGTGCCAGCAGCTTACAAATGAACACTGAAGCTTTCTTT.

The CDR3 sequence: CASSLVGDRAEQYF. CDR3 nucleotide sequence: TGCGCCAGCAGCTTGGTAGGGGACAGGGCCGAGCAGTACTTC. The rearrangement links TRBV5-1 to TRBJ2-7, with 9 bases identical to TRBD1. Germline loops: CDR1 SGHRS, CDR2 YFSETQ. V trimming: 0 bases; J trimming: 6 bases; junction bases outside the gene matches: 4. The CDR3 consists of 14 residues.

Here the CDR3 reads CASSLTSAGGTDTQYF. The DNA for the CDR3 is TGTGCCAGCAGTCTAACATCGGCGGGAGGCACAGATACGCAGTATTTT. V is TRBV7-8 and J is TRBJ2-3, with 7 positions matching TRBD2. With V trimmed by 6 bases and J by 1 base, 10 bases remained unmatched. Looked up from germline, CDR1 is SGHVS and CDR2 is FQNEAQ. The length of the CDR3 is 16 residues. The full variable domain, its missing parts supplied by reference TRBV7-8 and TRBJ2-3, is GAGVSQSPRYKVAKRGQDVALRCDPISGHVSLFWYQQALGQGPEFLTYFQNEAQLDKSGLPSDRFFAERPEGSVSTLKIQRTQQEDSAVYLCASSLTSAGGTDTQYFGPGTRLTVL.

The V and J genes are TRBV2 and TRBJ2-7; TRBD2 matches at 8 bases. V shed 6 bases, J shed 6 bases, and the junction held 13 bases outside the gene matches. The germline V gene has CDR1 SNHLY and CDR2 FYNNEI. The CDR3 contains 15 residues. The chain's CDR3 is CASRSLGARGAEQYF. The DNA for the CDR3 is TGTGCCAGCAGGTCTTTGGGGGCGCGGGGGGCCGAGCAGTACTTC.

The chain carries TRBV5-1 and TRBJ2-1; possible D gene TRBD2, 7 bases. V lost 1 base and J 9 bases, leaving 14 bases between the germline ends. This CDR3 is built from 14 residues. Germline loops: CDR1 SGHRS, CDR2 YFSETQ. This chain's CDR3 is CASSLTGREFEQFF. The DNA of the CDR3 is TGCGCCAGCAGCTTGACAGGGAGGGAATTTGAGCAGTTCTTC. Combining the CDR3 with reference TRBV5-1 and TRBJ2-1 gives the whole variable domain KAGVTQTPRYLIKTRGQQVTLSCSPISGHRSVSWYQQTPGQGLQFLFEYFSETQRNKGNFPGRFSGRQFSNSRSEMNVSTLELGDSALYLCASSLTGREFEQFFGPGTRLTVL.

J is TRBJ1-2 and V is TRBV7-9; D is uncertain. Trimming cost V 5 bases and J 8 bases, with 12 bases left between them. This CDR3 comprises 12 residues. Germline V gene sequence: CDR1 SEHNR, CDR2 FQNEAQ (reference sequence). The CDR3 sequence: CASSRSSGGYTF. In DNA form, the CDR3 reads TGTGCCAGCAGCCGGTCCTCCGGGGGCTACACCTTC. The complete variable domain, with remaining parts taken from reference TRBV7-9 and TRBJ1-2, reads DTGVSQNPRHKITKRGQNVTFRCDPISEHNRLYWYRQTLGQGPEFLTYFQNEAQLEKSRLLSDRFSAERPKGSFSTLEIQRTEQGDSAMYLCASSRSSGGYTFGSGTRLTVV.

The rearrangement links TRBV27 to TRBJ1-1; D uncertain. The CDR3 has 15 amino acids. The V end lost 5 bases, the J end lost 1 base, and 14 bases lay between the germline ends. Germline CDR1 is MNHEY and CDR2 is SMNVEV (reference sequence). The CDR3 loop is CASSQYAAPNTEAFF. CDR3 DNA: TGTGCCAGCAGTCAGTACGCGGCTCCGAACACTGAAGCTTTCTTT.

The chain joins TRBV6-2 or TRBV6-3 to TRBJ1-2; D is uncertain. Looked up from germline, CDR1 is MNHEY and CDR2 is SVGEGT. Deletions cut 3 bases from V and 0 bases from J, with 8 bases between. The CDR3 extends over 14 amino acids. The CDR3 sequence: CASSYLTANYGYTF. The CDR3 nucleotides are TGTGCCAGCAGTTATCTCACAGCTAACTATGGCTACACCTTC.

V usage is TRBV28 and J usage is TRBJ2-7; 7 bases are shared with TRBD1. The CDR3 totals 15 residues. The J segment lost 0 bases and the V segment lost 4 bases, leaving 6 bases of the junction unmatched. Germline V gene lookup returns CDR1 MDHEN and CDR2 SYDVKM. The CDR3 nucleotides read TGTGCCAGCAGTTCCGGGACAGTTCGCTCCTACGAGCAGTACTTC. Amino acids: CASSSGTVRSYEQYF.

The chain links TRBV7-2 to TRBJ1-5, with 7 bases lining up with TRBD1. CDR3 length: 15 residues. V dropped 4 bases and J dropped 4; count of bases not matched to a gene: 7. The V gene's germline CDR1 is SGHTA and CDR2 FQGNSA. CDR3 residues: CASSSRQGDNQPQHF. CDR3 DNA sequence: TGTGCCAGCAGCTCGCGACAGGGCGATAATCAGCCCCAGCATTTT.

CDR3 DNA: TGTGCCACCACGGCAGGGTCAATCTCCGAGCAGTACTTC. It specifies CATTAGSISEQYF. The chain joins TRBV15 to TRBJ2-7, with D possibly being TRBD1 (5 bases). This CDR3 contains 13 residues. V lost 7 bases and J 6 bases, leaving 16 bases between the germline ends. The V gene's germline CDR1 is LNHNV and CDR2 YYDKDF (reference sequence). The full variable domain, rest sourced from reference TRBV15 and TRBJ2-7, is DAMVIQNPRYQVTQFGKPVTLSCSQTLNHNVMYWYQQKSSQAPKLLFHYYDKDFNNEADTPDNFQSRRPNTSFCFLDIRSPGLGDTAMYLCATTAGSISEQYFGPGTRLTVT.

The V gene is TRBV6-5, the J gene TRBJ1-2; tentative D call: TRBD1 (5 bases). The CDR3 totals 14 residues. In germline, CDR1 is MNHEY, CDR2 SVGAGI. The germline V and J ends were trimmed by 5 bases and 7 bases, with 17 bases remaining between them. The CDR3 loop is CASSRTRELSGYTF. The CDR3 nucleotides are TGTGCCAGCAGTAGGACAAGGGAACTTAGTGGCTACACCTTC.

The V gene is TRBV5-1, the J gene TRBJ2-3, with D possibly being TRBD1 (5 bases). Trimming left V 1 base short and J 0 bases short, with 9 bases between. The CDR3 covers 15 residues. CDR1 SGHRS and CDR2 YFSETQ come from the germline V gene. CDR3 bases: TGCGCCAGCAGCTTGAGCCAGGGCAGCACAGATACGCAGTATTTT. Its protein product is CASSLSQGSTDTQYF.

The chain couples TRBV18 to TRBJ2-5; TRBD1 might be the D (6 bases). Germline V gene lookup returns CDR1 KGHSH and CDR2 LQKENI. V lost 6 bases to trimming and J lost 1 base, with 9 bases between them. The CDR3 contains 13 residues. Written as DNA, the CDR3 is TGTGCCAGCTCCAGGGGTCTCCAAGAGACCCAGTACTTC. Translating it yields CASSRGLQETQYF. The whole variable domain, remainder taken from reference TRBV18 and TRBJ2-5, is NAGVMQNPRHLVRRRGQEARLRCSPMKGHSHVYWYRQLPEEGLKFMVYLQKENIIDESGMPKERFSAEFPKEGPSILRIQQVVRGDSAAYFCASSRGLQETQYFGPGTRLLVL.

This chain joins TRBV5-1 and TRBJ1-1; D is perhaps TRBD1 (5 bases). V lost 4 bases and J 1 base, leaving 11 bases between the germline ends. The CDR3 consists of 14 residues. Per germline, CDR1 SGHRS and CDR2 YFSETQ. CDR3 sequence reads: CASSLNTGNTEAFF. The CDR3 nucleotides are TGCGCCAGCAGCCTGAATACAGGGAACACTGAAGCTTTCTTT.